This T cell receptor (beta chain) was captured by sequencing in a study of T cell repertoires in cytomegalovirus infection. Overall study: Public TCR beta signatures were indicative of both CMV infection and a matching HLA type.

Worth noting for this clonotype: No antigen is known for it. The junction and the germline gene differ at one end; a read error may be behind it.

Using its own MiXCR run on the reads, TCRdb lists one record per CDR3 protein. The sample yields about 60,000 distinct CDR3 sequences, around 33% seen once. General study findings and limits: Of the TCR beta families, the public ones yielded a cumulative frequency that identified carriers of CMV plus the relevant HLA. Within the response measured ex vivo, HLA-C-restricted CMV-specific TCR beta clonotypes were dominant.

CDR3 length equals 13 residues. Germline CDR1 reads KGHSH; CDR2 reads LQKENI. The gene calls are TRBV18 and TRBJ1-1; D ambiguous. The receptor's source is a human donor in good health (CMV status not recorded). Some clones in this sample may be carry-over from other donors' samples. The sample was PBMCs, sequenced either directly or after in vitro stimulation (not recorded which). CDR3 sequence: CASSPQSSSEAFF. CDR3 DNA: TGTGCCAGCTCTCCACAAAGTTCTTCTGAAGCTTTCTTT.